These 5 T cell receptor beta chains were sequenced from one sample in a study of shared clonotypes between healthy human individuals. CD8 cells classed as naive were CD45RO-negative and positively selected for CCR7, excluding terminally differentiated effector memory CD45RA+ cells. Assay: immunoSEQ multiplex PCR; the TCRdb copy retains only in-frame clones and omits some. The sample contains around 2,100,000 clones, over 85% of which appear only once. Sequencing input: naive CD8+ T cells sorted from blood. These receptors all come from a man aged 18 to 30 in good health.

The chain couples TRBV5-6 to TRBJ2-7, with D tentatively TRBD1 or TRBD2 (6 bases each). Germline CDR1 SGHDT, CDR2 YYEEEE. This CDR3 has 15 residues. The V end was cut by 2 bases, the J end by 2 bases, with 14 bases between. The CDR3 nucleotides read TGTGCCAGCAGCTTCCCCGCGGAGGGGGCCTACGAGCAGTACTTC. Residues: CASSFPAEGAYEQYF.

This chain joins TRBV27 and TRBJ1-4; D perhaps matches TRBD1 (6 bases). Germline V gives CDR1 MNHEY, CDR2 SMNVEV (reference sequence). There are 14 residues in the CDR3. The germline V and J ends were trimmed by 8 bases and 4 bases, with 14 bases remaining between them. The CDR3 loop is CASSSRGGNEKLFF. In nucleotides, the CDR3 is TGTGCCAGCTCTTCAAGAGGGGGTAATGAAAAACTGTTTTTT. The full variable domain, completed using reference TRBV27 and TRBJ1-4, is EAQVTQNPRYLITVTGKKLTVTCSQNMNHEYMSWYRQDPGLGLRQIYYSMNVEVTDKGDVPEGYKVSRKEKRNFPLILESPSPNQTSLYFCASSSRGGNEKLFFGSGTQLSVL.

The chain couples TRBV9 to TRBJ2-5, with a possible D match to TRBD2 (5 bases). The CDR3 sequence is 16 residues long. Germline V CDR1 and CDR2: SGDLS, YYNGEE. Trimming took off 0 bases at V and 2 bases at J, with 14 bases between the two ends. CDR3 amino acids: CASSVGLEGAQETQYF. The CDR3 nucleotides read TGTGCCAGCAGCGTAGGGTTAGAGGGAGCTCAAGAGACCCAGTACTTC.

The chain's CDR3 is CSVENAGGEQYF. The DNA of the CDR3 is TGCAGCGTTGAAAATGCAGGGGGCGAGCAGTACTTC. J is TRBJ2-7 and V is TRBV29-1; 7 bases line up with TRBD1. The germline V gene encodes CDR1 SQVTM and CDR2 ANQGSEA. Germline trimming cut 2 bases from V and 6 bases from J; bases unmatched to any gene: 4. The CDR3 has 12 amino acids.

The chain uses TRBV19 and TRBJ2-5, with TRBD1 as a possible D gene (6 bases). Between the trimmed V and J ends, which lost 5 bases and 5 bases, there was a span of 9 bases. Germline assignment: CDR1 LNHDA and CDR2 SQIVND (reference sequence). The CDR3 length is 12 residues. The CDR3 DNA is TGTGCCAGTAGTCTGGGGGCGGAGACCCAGTACTTC. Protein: CASSLGAETQYF.